The 17 T cell receptor beta chains given below trace back to one sample, sequenced in a study of CD8 T cells in ankylosing spondylitis. Broader study findings: Blood from ankylosing spondylitis patients appeared to carry a characteristic roughly 8-variant TCR beta motif.

Which antigens these TCRs recognize remains unknown. A single record per CDR3 protein comes from TCRdb applying MiXCR to the 5' RACE reads. The table has 250,000 to 350,000 distinct CDR3 sequences, 6.5% to 10% seen once. Sequencing used blood, either unsorted or a sorted T cell fraction (not recorded which). Receptors originate from a male donor with ankylosing spondylitis.

CDR3 coding DNA: TGCAGTGCCCCAATGGGGGAGGGCATGTACAATGAGCAGTTCTTC. Amino acid sequence: CSAPMGEGMYNEQFF. The gene calls are TRBV20-1 and TRBJ2-1; 7 nucleotides match TRBD2. The CDR3 consists of 15 residues. Per germline, CDR1 DFQATT and CDR2 SNEGSKA (reference sequence). Germline trimming cut 6 bases from V and 4 bases from J; bases unmatched to any gene: 12.

This clonotype was recorded a few times. The V and J genes are TRBV2 and TRBJ2-1; TRBD2 matches 12 bases. Looked up from germline, CDR1 is SNHLY and CDR2 is FYNNEI. This CDR3 has 14 residues. The ends lost 8 bases at V and 7 bases at J; junction bases unmatched: 6. In nucleotides, the CDR3 is TGTGCCAGCCTGCTAGCGGGAGGGGGGAATGAGCAGTTCTTC. Translated: CASLLAGGGNEQFF.

The chain combines TRBV9 with TRBJ2-3, with 8 bases that match TRBD2. Germline V CDR1 and CDR2: SGDLS, YYNGEE. The CDR3 runs 15 residues. Unmatched junction bases numbered 5, after V lost 0 bases and J lost 5 bases. CDR3 DNA sequence: TGTGCCAGCAGCGTAGACGGGAGGGCCTTAGATACGCAGTATTTT. Protein: CASSVDGRALDTQYF.

This clonotype was detected only a few times. This chain joins TRBV5-1 and TRBJ2-7, with 7 bases fitting TRBD2. The J segment lost 6 bases and the V segment lost 1 base, leaving 10 bases of the junction unmatched. There are 15 residues in the CDR3. Germline assignment: CDR1 SGHRS and CDR2 YFSETQ. The CDR3, as DNA: TGCGCCAGCAGCTTGACCAGCGGGAACCCCAGCGAGCAGTACTTC. This sequence encodes CASSLTSGNPSEQYF.

This clonotype was observed a handful of times. The CDR3, as DNA: TGTGCCAGCACCCCATGGGGGAGTCAAAGAAACACCGGGGAGCTGTTTTTT. It is translated as CASTPWGSQRNTGELFF. The chain recombines TRBV12-3 or TRBV12-4 with TRBJ2-2; D could derive from TRBD1 or TRBD2 (5 bases each). The V gene lost 7 bases and the J gene lost 2 bases, with 20 bases spanning the gap. There are 17 residues in the CDR3.

This rearrangement joins TRBV20-1 to TRBJ1-4; D is undetermined. Germline CDR1 and CDR2: DFQATT and SNEGSKA (reference sequence). With 4 bases removed from V and 5 bases from J, the gap between germline ends came to 14 bases. The CDR3 is made up of 14 amino acids. The CDR3 loop reads CSAKTGMINEKLFF. CDR3 sequence (DNA): TGCAGTGCTAAGACCGGGATGATAAATGAAAAACTGTTTTTT.

The chain couples TRBV5-1 to TRBJ1-4; D ambiguous. The CDR3 sequence is 14 residues long. CDR1 is SGHRS and CDR2 is YFSETQ in the germline V gene. V gave up 0 bases and J gave up 4 bases, with 7 bases separating them. This CDR3 is CASSLVSVNEKLFF. The CDR3 bases are TGCGCCAGCAGCTTGGTATCAGTTAATGAAAAACTGTTTTTT. The full variable domain, its missing parts supplied by reference TRBV5-1 and TRBJ1-4, is KAGVTQTPRYLIKTRGQQVTLSCSPISGHRSVSWYQQTPGQGLQFLFEYFSETQRNKGNFPGRFSGRQFSNSRSEMNVSTLELGDSALYLCASSLVSVNEKLFFGSGTQLSVL.

The J gene is TRBJ2-1, the V gene TRBV7-3; TRBD1 might be the D (5 bases). This CDR3 spans 14 amino acids. The germline V gene encodes CDR1 SGHTA and CDR2 FQGTGA. V was clipped by 3 bases and J by 9 bases, with 15 bases between them. The CDR3 loop reads CASSLGLPSGEQFF. The CDR3 nucleotides read TGTGCCAGCAGCTTGGGGCTTCCCTCAGGTGAGCAGTTCTTC.

CDR3 bases: TGTGCCAGTGTGGGGCTAGCGGGAGGATCCGATGAGCAGTTCTTC. Encoded protein: CASVGLAGGSDEQFF. The chain recombines TRBV19 with TRBJ2-1; 11 bases line up with TRBD2. J was trimmed by 8 bases and V by 8 bases; bases with no gene match: 11. The CDR3 sequence is 15 residues long. The germline CDR1 and CDR2 sequences are LNHDA and SQIVND (reference sequence).

The V call is TRBV7-2, the J call TRBJ1-6; 7 bases agree with TRBD1. After removal of 3 bases from V and 9 bases from J, the junction contained 5 bases not matched to a gene. This CDR3 is built from 14 residues. Looked up from germline, CDR1 is SGHTA and CDR2 is FQGNSA. The CDR3 nucleotides read TGTGCCAGCAGCTTCGACAGGGTTGGTTCACCCCTCCACTTT. Residues: CASSFDRVGSPLHF.

The chain couples TRBV29-1 to TRBJ2-1, with D perhaps matching TRBD2 (5 bases). Trimming removed 7 bases from V and 0 bases from J, with 10 bases in between. CDR3 size: 13 residues. Germline V gene sequence: CDR1 SQVTM, CDR2 ANQGSEA. DNA of the CDR3: TGCAGCGCGCCGGGAAGCTCCTACAATGAGCAGTTCTTC. This codes for CSAPGSSYNEQFF.

This clonotype was recorded many times. This rearrangement joins TRBV28 to TRBJ2-7, with D possibly matching TRBD1 (5 bases). The CDR3 has 15 residues. V was pared by 3 bases and J by 5 bases, with 17 bases between. Per the germline V gene, CDR1 is MDHEN and CDR2 is SYDVKM. CDR3 nucleotides: TGTGCCAGCAGTTTGCCCGTCCAGGGAATAAACGAGCAGTACTTC. Amino acid sequence: CASSLPVQGINEQYF.

This clonotype was found many times. The V and J genes are TRBV12-3 or TRBV12-4 and TRBJ2-7, with 7 bases lining up with TRBD1. Trimming took 5 bases from V and 2 from J; bases not matched to a gene: 6. The CDR3 contains 14 residues. The CDR3 sequence: CASSLRQGAYEQYF. The DNA for the CDR3 is TGTGCCAGCAGTCTGAGACAGGGAGCCTACGAGCAGTACTTC.

The chain is built from TRBV20-1 and TRBJ1-2, with a weak D call TRBD1 (5 bases). Germline CDR1 DFQATT, CDR2 SNEGSKA (reference sequence). CDR3 length: 13 residues. V lost 5 bases and J lost 5, with 15 bases in between. The CDR3 DNA reads as TGCAGTGCTCCTCTAGGGGCCGGGTATGGCTACACCTTC. Amino acid sequence: CSAPLGAGYGYTF.

On this clonotype itself: A much larger clone lies a single base off, so this may be a read error. The chain has TRBV6-2 or TRBV6-3 and TRBJ2-2; TRBD2 matches at 8 bases. Germline values: CDR1 MNHEY, CDR2 SVGEGT. The CDR3 loop spans 15 amino acids. Trimming at V came to 5 bases and at J to 6 bases, leaving 8 bases not matched to a gene. CDR3 residues: CASSRTSRSSGELFF. CDR3 nucleotides: TGTGCCAGCAGTAGGACTAGCAGGAGCTCCGGGGAGCTGTTTTTT.

The V gene is TRBV6-5, the J gene TRBJ2-5, with TRBD2 identical over 10 bases. The CDR3 covers 16 residues. J lost 4 bases, V lost 0 bases, and 5 bases had no gene match. Germline V gives CDR1 MNHEY, CDR2 SVGAGI. CDR3 protein: CASSYSGSGGGETQYF. The CDR3 bases are TGTGCCAGCAGTTACTCCGGAAGCGGGGGGGGAGAGACCCAGTACTTC.

The chain employs TRBV7-3 and TRBJ2-1; D unclear. This CDR3 spans 13 amino acids. The V end lost 1 base, the J end lost 7 bases, and 8 bases lay between the germline ends. Germline values: CDR1 SGHTA, CDR2 FQGTGA. The CDR3 here is CASSLRLGNEQFF. DNA of the CDR3: TGTGCCAGCAGCTTAAGGTTAGGAAATGAGCAGTTCTTC.